This TCR beta chain was sequenced in a study of CD8+CD57+ T cells in acquired aplastic anemia. Selection for sequencing was limited to patients who had shown CD8+CD57+ cell expansion by flow cytometry. Genomic DNA templated the TCR beta VDJ and CDR3 profiling. A single record per CDR3 protein comes from TCRdb applying MiXCR to the reads. Counted here are some 120,000 distinct CDR3 sequences, about two fifths occurring once; the ten biggest clones make up more than 2.5%. With 2 bases removed from V and 4 bases from J, the gap between germline ends came to 23 bases. From germline, CDR1 is SGHTA and CDR2 FQGNSA. There are 18 residues in the CDR3. This clonotype was observed at least ten times.

The TCR comes from a human donor with aplastic anemia. Material for sequencing was sorted CD4+, CD8+, or CD8+CD57+ T cells (not recorded which) from PBMCs. The chain joins TRBV7-2 to TRBJ1-1; TRBD1 is a possible D gene (6 bases). The CDR3 DNA reads TGTGCCAGCAGCTTATTTAAGGCCATAGGGGGGCGCGGCACTGAAGCTTTCTTT. This translates into CASSLFKAIGGRGTEAFF. Full variable domain (outside the CDR3, taken from reference TRBV7-2 and TRBJ1-1): GAGVSQSPSNKVTEKGKDVELRCDPISGHTALYWYRQSLGQGLEFLIYFQGNSAPDKSGLPSDRFSAERTGGSVSTLTIQRTQQEDSAVYLCASSLFKAIGGRGTEAFFGQGTRLTVV.